Listed below are T cell receptor beta chains from one sample, sequenced in a study of blood T cell repertoires in COVID-19. Using immunoSEQ multiplex PCR, the repertoire was profiled, and TCRdb retains in-frame clones only, with some absent. This table holds 340,000 or so clones, 83% found once. Sequences were obtained from peripheral blood. The receptors stem from a man aged 30 to 39 with active or convalescent COVID-19. Both conserved end residues are part of each CDR3. Each record gives: CDR3 length, J gene, D gene, clone size, V gene, CDR3 DNA, CDR3 protein. The D gene is left open where the match is weak. Not all rows give a size; the values are once, few, many and, for expanded clones, a class.

CDR3 length: 16
J gene: TRBJ2-2
D gene: NA
clone size: NA
V gene: TRBV21-1
CDR3 DNA: TGTGCCAGCAGCAAAAAGGGCGGGGTCGACACCGGGGAGCTGTTTTTT
CDR3 protein: CASSKKGGVDTGELFF

CDR3 length: 13
J gene: TRBJ1-6
D gene: TRBD1
clone size: NA
V gene: TRBV29-1
CDR3 DNA: TGCAGCGCCTCACAGGGGGCAGATTCACCCCTCCACTTT
CDR3 protein: CSASQGADSPLHF

CDR3 length: 14
J gene: TRBJ1-1
D gene: TRBD1
clone size: NA
V gene: TRBV5-6
CDR3 DNA: TGTGCCAGCAGCCCGACAGGGCTGAACACTGAAGCTTTCTTT
CDR3 protein: CASSPTGLNTEAFF

CDR3 length: 15
J gene: TRBJ1-4
D gene: TRBD1
clone size: NA
V gene: TRBV27
CDR3 DNA: TGTGCCAGCAGGCAGGGGGATGCAACTAATGAAAAACTGTTTTTT
CDR3 protein: CASRQGDATNEKLFF

CDR3 length: 17
J gene: TRBJ2-7
D gene: NA
clone size: few
V gene: TRBV25-1
CDR3 DNA: TGTGCCAGCAGTTCAATAGGTTGGGACTCTTACTCCTACGAGCAGTACTTC
CDR3 protein: CASSSIGWDSYSYEQYF

CDR3 length: 13
J gene: TRBJ1-2
D gene: NA
clone size: few
V gene: TRBV30
CDR3 DNA: TGTGCCTGGAGTGGACAAGAAATCGGTGGCTACACCTTC
CDR3 protein: CAWSGQEIGGYTF

CDR3 length: 13
J gene: TRBJ1-1
D gene: NA
clone size: once
V gene: TRBV12-3/TRBV12-4
CDR3 DNA: TGTGCCAGCAGCTCTACAGGGTACACTGAAGCTTTCTTT
CDR3 protein: CASSSTGYTEAFF

CDR3 length: 14
J gene: TRBJ2-4
D gene: NA
clone size: NA
V gene: TRBV6-6
CDR3 DNA: TGTGCCAGTGAGGACGGTAGAGGGAAAAACATTCAGTACTTC
CDR3 protein: CASEDGRGKNIQYF

CDR3 length: 16
J gene: TRBJ2-3
D gene: TRBD2
clone size: NA
V gene: TRBV3-1/TRBV3-2
CDR3 DNA: TGTGCCAGCAGACCGACTAGCGGGTCTAGCACAGATACGCAGTATTTT
CDR3 protein: CASRPTSGSSTDTQYF

CDR3 length: 14
J gene: TRBJ2-7
D gene: TRBD2
clone size: NA
V gene: TRBV18
CDR3 DNA: TGTGCCAGCTCACCCGTATCGGGGGGCTACGAGCAGTACTTC
CDR3 protein: CASSPVSGGYEQYF

CDR3 length: 15
J gene: TRBJ1-1
D gene: NA
clone size: NA
V gene: TRBV2
CDR3 DNA: TGTGCCAGCAGTGAAGCAGGGTCGGGAATCACTGAAGCTTTCTTT
CDR3 protein: CASSEAGSGITEAFF

CDR3 length: 16
J gene: TRBJ2-2
D gene: TRBD2
clone size: NA
V gene: TRBV5-4
CDR3 DNA: TGTGCCAGCAGCCCCCGCGGGGGGCAGAACACCGGGGAGCTGTTTTTT
CDR3 protein: CASSPRGGQNTGELFF

CDR3 length: 14
J gene: TRBJ2-3
D gene: NA
clone size: NA
V gene: TRBV5-1
CDR3 DNA: TGCGCCAGTAAACAAATATCTAGCACAGATACGCAGTATTTT
CDR3 protein: CASKQISSTDTQYF

CDR3 length: 15
J gene: TRBJ1-6
D gene: TRBD1
clone size: NA
V gene: TRBV5-1
CDR3 DNA: TGCGCCAGCAGCTTGCGGACAGGCGATAATTCACCCCTCCACTTT
CDR3 protein: CASSLRTGDNSPLHF

CDR3 length: 16
J gene: TRBJ1-5
D gene: NA
clone size: NA
V gene: TRBV28
CDR3 DNA: TGTGCCAGCAGTTTTTTCGGACTTCCCCCGGGGCAGCCCCAGCATTTT
CDR3 protein: CASSFFGLPPGQPQHF

CDR3 length: 15
J gene: TRBJ2-4
D gene: NA
clone size: NA
V gene: TRBV28
CDR3 DNA: TGTGCCAGCAGTTTATTGGGGGACTCCAAAAACATTCAGTACTTC
CDR3 protein: CASSLLGDSKNIQYF

CDR3 length: 15
J gene: TRBJ1-5
D gene: TRBD1
clone size: NA
V gene: TRBV15
CDR3 DNA: TGTGCCACCAGCAGAGACTTACAGGGGGGGCAGCCCCAGCATTTT
CDR3 protein: CATSRDLQGGQPQHF

CDR3 length: 14
J gene: TRBJ1-1
D gene: TRBD1
clone size: few
V gene: TRBV7-9
CDR3 DNA: TGTGCCAGCAGCTGGACAGGGGCGCGACCTGAAGCTTTCTTT
CDR3 protein: CASSWTGARPEAFF

CDR3 length: 15
J gene: TRBJ2-1
D gene: TRBD2
clone size: NA
V gene: TRBV10-3
CDR3 DNA: TGTGCCGCCGGGGTAAACTCGGGAGGTAGCAATGAGCAGTTCTTC
CDR3 protein: CAAGVNSGGSNEQFF

CDR3 length: 16
J gene: TRBJ2-6
D gene: TRBD1
clone size: NA
V gene: TRBV15
CDR3 DNA: TGTGCCACCAGCTGGACAGGGGGATCTGGGGCCAACGTCCTGACTTTC
CDR3 protein: CATSWTGGSGANVLTF

CDR3 length: 12
J gene: TRBJ1-2
D gene: NA
clone size: NA
V gene: TRBV12-3/TRBV12-4
CDR3 DNA: TGTGCCAGCAGTTTATCAGGGCTTGGCTACACCTTC
CDR3 protein: CASSLSGLGYTF

CDR3 length: 12
J gene: TRBJ2-2
D gene: NA
clone size: NA
V gene: TRBV9
CDR3 DNA: TGTGCCAGCAGCGCCGGACAGGGGGAGCTGTTTTTT
CDR3 protein: CASSAGQGELFF

CDR3 length: 15
J gene: TRBJ1-5
D gene: NA
clone size: NA
V gene: TRBV28
CDR3 DNA: TGTGCCAGCAGTTTTTGTTGCGGGAGCAATCAGCCCCAGCATTTT
CDR3 protein: CASSFCCGSNQPQHF